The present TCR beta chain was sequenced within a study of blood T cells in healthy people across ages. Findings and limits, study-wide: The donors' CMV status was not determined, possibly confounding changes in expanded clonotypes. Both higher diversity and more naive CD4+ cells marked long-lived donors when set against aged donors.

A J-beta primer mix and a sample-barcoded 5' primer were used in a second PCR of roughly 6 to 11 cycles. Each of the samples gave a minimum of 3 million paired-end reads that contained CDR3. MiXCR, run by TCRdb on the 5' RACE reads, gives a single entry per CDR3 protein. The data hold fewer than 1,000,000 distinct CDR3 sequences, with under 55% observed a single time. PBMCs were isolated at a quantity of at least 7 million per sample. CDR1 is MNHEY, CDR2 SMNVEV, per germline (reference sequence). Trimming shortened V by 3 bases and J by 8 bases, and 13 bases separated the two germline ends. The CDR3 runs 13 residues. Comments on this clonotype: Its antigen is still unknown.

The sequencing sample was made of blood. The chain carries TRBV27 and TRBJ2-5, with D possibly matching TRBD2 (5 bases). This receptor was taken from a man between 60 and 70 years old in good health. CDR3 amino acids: CASSFGRRDTQYF. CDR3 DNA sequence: TGTGCCAGCAGTTTTGGGAGAAGAGACACCCAGTACTTC.